Presented here are 2 T cell receptor beta chains from one specimen sequenced in a study of blood T cell repertoires in COVID-19. Assay used: immunoSEQ multiplex PCR; TCRdb lists only in-frame clones, some missing. The sample includes some 110,000 clones, 85% to 90% seen only once; the top ten take 4.5% to 5.5%. The sequencing sample was made of peripheral blood. The receptors originated from a human donor in a cohort sampled during active COVID-19.

V and J are TRBV28 and TRBJ1-2, with D perhaps matching TRBD1 (5 bases). Germline-derived CDR1 and CDR2 are MDHEN and SYDVKM. V gave up 4 bases and J gave up 3 bases, with 18 bases separating them. CDR3 length equals 16 residues. In DNA, the CDR3 is TGTGCCAGCAGTTACGGCGTCGGGAGAGGGGACTATGGCTACACCTTC. As protein: CASSYGVGRGDYGYTF.

The CDR3 region has the DNA TGTGCCAGCAGCCCGGACTATAGGGGACTAGCGGGATTCCAAGAGACCCAGTACTTC. Translation: CASSPDYRGLAGFQETQYF. The chain combines TRBV7-9 with TRBJ2-5; 13 nucleotides align to TRBD2. The germline V gene has CDR1 SEHNR and CDR2 FQNEAQ (reference sequence). The CDR3 sequence is 19 residues long. V lost 5 bases to trimming and J lost 1 base; unmatched junction nucleotides: 13.